The 17 T cell receptor beta chains in this list originate from one sample, sequenced in a study of blood T cell repertoires in COVID-19 (dated by TCRdb to between 2020 and 2021). To prepare the library, the immunoSEQ multiplex PCR assay was applied. TCRdb retrieved this table from immuneACCESS and kept in-frame rearrangements only. Not all clones are present; in checked studies, unresolved V genes account for under half, and no reason is known for the remainder. The sample table holds around 380,000 clones, of which roughly 86% were seen once. The top ten hold 1.3% of the sample. Sequencing was carried out using PBMCs or T cells enriched from blood (not recorded which). All receptors come from a man aged 25 to 40 who had recovered from COVID-19.

This chain uses TRBV6-5 with TRBJ2-2, with a tentative D call TRBD1 (5 bases). V was pared by 7 bases and J by 6 bases, with 12 bases between. Germline CDR1 reads MNHEY; CDR2 reads SVGAGI. The CDR3 is 13 amino acids. Here the CDR3 reads CASITQGSGELFF. CDR3 DNA: TGTGCCAGCATTACGCAGGGTTCCGGGGAGCTGTTTTTT.

This sequence joins TRBV10-2 and TRBJ1-1; possibly TRBD1 for D (5 bases). The V gene's germline CDR1 is WSHSY and CDR2 SAAADI. The CDR3 length is 12 residues. Trimming left V 8 bases short and J 1 base short, with 8 bases between. Here the CDR3 reads CASSTGNTEAFF. The CDR3 nucleotides read TGCGCCAGCTCTACAGGGAACACTGAAGCTTTCTTT.

The chain is built from TRBV11-2 and TRBJ2-1, with no clear D. Germline assignment: CDR1 SGHAT and CDR2 FQNNGV. The germline V and J ends were trimmed by 1 base and 0 bases, with 7 bases remaining between them. CDR3 length: 15 residues. The CDR3 spells CASSLVPGSYNEQFF. The CDR3 coding sequence is TGTGCCAGCAGCTTAGTCCCGGGCTCCTACAATGAGCAGTTCTTC.

The rearrangement uses TRBV12-3 or TRBV12-4 and TRBJ1-2; D unclear. The CDR3 length is 12 residues. Trimming cost V 6 bases and J 0 bases, with 5 bases left between them. The chain's CDR3 is CASRRANYGYTF. CDR3 bases: TGTGCCAGCAGAAGAGCTAACTATGGCTACACCTTC.

The chain links TRBV6-5 to TRBJ1-3, with D unclear. CDR1 and CDR2 (germline): MNHEY, SVGAGI. Trimming took off 8 bases at V and 4 bases at J, with 15 bases between the two ends. This CDR3 comprises 14 residues. The CDR3 sequence: CASGEAGGGNTIYF. In DNA, the CDR3 is TGTGCCAGCGGGGAGGCCGGTGGAGGAAACACCATATATTTT.

V is TRBV11-2 and J is TRBJ1-2; 7 nucleotides match TRBD1. The trim removed 0 bases at V and 3 bases at J, leaving 7 bases unmatched. CDR1 is SGHAT and CDR2 is FQNNGV in the germline V gene. The CDR3 has 16 residues. The CDR3 DNA follows: TGTGCCAGCAGCTTAGATCACAGACAGGGTTACTATGGCTACACCTTC. Translating gives CASSLDHRQGYYGYTF.

The chain combines TRBV2 with TRBJ1-4; perhaps TRBD1 as D (6 bases). The CDR3 runs to 16 residues. Trimming took 8 bases from V and 8 from J, leaving 24 bases between them. Germline assignment: CDR1 SNHLY and CDR2 FYNNEI. CDR3 sequence reads: CASYGRGPAGGEKLFF. DNA for the CDR3: TGTGCCAGCTATGGCAGGGGCCCCGCCGGTGGGGAAAAACTGTTTTTT. The full variable domain, in which reference TRBV2 and TRBJ1-4 provide the parts outside the CDR3, is EPEVTQTPSHQVTQMGQEVILRCVPISNHLYFYWYRQILGQKVEFLVSFYNNEISEKSEIFDDQFSVERPDGSNFTLKIRSTKLEDSAMYFCASYGRGPAGGEKLFFGSGTQLSVL.

The genes are TRBV10-3 and TRBJ2-7; D remains unclear. Per the germline V gene, CDR1 is ENHRY and CDR2 is SYGVKD. Trimming took 3 bases from V and 1 from J, leaving 7 bases between them. This CDR3 has 13 residues. The CDR3 DNA reads TGTGCCATCAGTGACCCTCTATCCTACGAGCAGTACTTC. It specifies CAISDPLSYEQYF.

The rearrangement joins TRBV5-6 to TRBJ1-4; D call uncertain. Trimming cost V 1 base and J 8 bases, with 12 bases left between them. Germline loops: CDR1 SGHDT, CDR2 YYEEEE. There are 14 residues in the CDR3. The CDR3 protein is CASSLMMGREKLFF. The CDR3, as DNA: TGTGCCAGCAGCTTGATGATGGGCCGGGAAAAACTGTTTTTT.

The chain employs TRBV27 and TRBJ1-4; D not certain. V lost 3 bases and J lost 7, with 15 bases in between. Germline CDR1 reads MNHEY; CDR2 reads SMNVEV (reference sequence). The CDR3 contains 15 residues. The CDR3: CASSLLSQNGEKLFF. CDR3 sequence (DNA): TGTGCCAGCAGTTTGTTGAGCCAAAATGGTGAAAAACTGTTTTTT.

The V call is TRBV6-5, the J call TRBJ1-2, with 10 bases identical to TRBD1. Germline CDR1 reads MNHEY; CDR2 reads SVGAGI. The CDR3 runs 16 residues. The V and J ends lost 0 bases and 6 bases, in that order; junction bases with no gene match: 7. The CDR3, as DNA: TGTGCCAGCAGTTACTCCGGGACAGGGGAAATAGATGGCTACACCTTC. This sequence encodes CASSYSGTGEIDGYTF.

This chain uses TRBV18 with TRBJ1-3, with D perhaps matching TRBD1 (6 bases). The ends were cut back, 3 bases at V and 4 bases at J, with 10 bases in the middle. The CDR3 runs 14 residues. In germline, CDR1 is KGHSH, CDR2 LQKENI. The CDR3 nucleotides read TGTGCCAGCTCACCGTTTGGGACAGGAAACACCATATATTTT. This sequence encodes CASSPFGTGNTIYF.

This chain's CDR3 is CASSINHRVPGNTIYF. The CDR3 coding sequence is TGTGCCAGCAGCATAAACCACAGGGTTCCTGGAAACACCATATATTTT. The chain links TRBV21-1 to TRBJ1-3; TRBD1 is the table's D call, not checked against the DNA. TRBV21-1 counts as a pseudogene. The CDR3 consists of 16 residues.

The chain links TRBV6-5 to TRBJ1-5, with 8 positions matching TRBD1. Per the germline V gene, CDR1 is MNHEY and CDR2 is SVGAGI. The CDR3 sequence is 15 residues long. With 4 bases clipped from V and 1 base from J, the junction kept 3 bases outside the gene matches. The CDR3 DNA reads TGTGCCAGCAGTTGGACAGGGCAAAGCAATCAGCCCCAGCATTTT. Its protein product is CASSWTGQSNQPQHF.

The sample holds a few counts of this clone. The CDR3 nucleotides read TGTGCCAGCAGCCCCGGTCCACAGCTAAAAGACTATGGCTACACCTTC. Residues: CASSPGPQLKDYGYTF. This chain uses TRBV7-2 with TRBJ1-2; D is undetermined. The CDR3 length is 16 residues. The V gene's germline CDR1 is SGHTA and CDR2 FQGNSA. V was cut by 5 bases and J by 3 bases, with 19 bases left in between.

This chain connects TRBV5-4 to TRBJ1-2; TRBD1 agrees at 7 bases. V lost 0 bases, J lost 8 bases, and 13 bases stayed unmatched. The CDR3 is 16 residues long. Germline CDR1 and CDR2: SGHNT and YYREEE (reference sequence). The CDR3 loop is CASSLGQGRAVRGYTF. The DNA of the CDR3 is TGTGCCAGCAGCTTGGGACAGGGACGGGCTGTCAGAGGCTACACCTTC.

This clone appeared a few times. The rearrangement joins TRBV4-3 to TRBJ2-5; TRBD2 is a possible D gene (5 bases). Germline CDR1 and CDR2: LGHNA and YSLEER. CDR3 length: 16 residues. Trimming left V 0 bases short and J 2 bases short, with 13 bases between. The CDR3 spells CASSQDDGGPQETQYF. The CDR3 DNA sequence: TGCGCCAGCAGCCAAGATGACGGCGGGCCACAAGAGACCCAGTACTTC.